This T cell receptor beta chain is drawn from a study of T-cell memory formation after mild COVID-19. On the study more broadly: TCR clusters were largely donor specific.

TCRdb called the 5' RACE reads again in MiXCR, with one record for every CDR3 protein. This sample has about 320,000 distinct CDR3 sequences, with roughly 13% found just once. The CDR3 totals 13 residues. The germline CDR1 and CDR2 sequences are SGHAT and FQNNGV. V lost 8 bases to trimming and J lost 1 base, with 9 bases between them. General study results and limits: A subset of responding clones appeared in pre-infection memory, suggesting cross-reactive memory joined. Contracting CD4+ clones were located mainly in CM and EM, and CD8+ clones in EMRA.

This clonotype came up a few times. Antigen unknown. The chain links TRBV11-2 to TRBJ2-1; D call uncertain. The TCR originated in a man between 18 and 29 years old who had mild COVID-19 (a few samples of this study predate the infection). Cell type and time point are not known. Input material: PBMCs or a T cell subset sorted from them (not recorded which). CDR3 in amino acids: CASGQESYNEQFF. The CDR3 DNA reads TGTGCCAGCGGGCAGGAGTCCTACAATGAGCAGTTCTTC.